A single sample is the source of the 12 T cell receptor beta chains below, sequenced in a study of identical twins. TCRdb independently ran MiXCR on the 5' RACE reads; one entry per CDR3 protein. Among around 530,000 distinct CDR3 sequences, around 15% were seen once, and the ten largest hold 0.44%. The same data also went into a second study, on yellow fever vaccine responses in identical twins.

Sequencing was performed on CD4+ T cells sorted from blood. These receptors all come from a young woman in good health.

The V and J genes are TRBV10-3 and TRBJ1-2, with 7 nucleotides matching TRBD1. CDR1 is ENHRY and CDR2 is SYGVKD in the germline V gene. Losses at the gene ends were 4 bases for V and 4 bases for J; bases not matched to a gene: 9. This CDR3 region has 15 residues. The CDR3 DNA sequence: TGTGCCATCAGTGGACATGGACAGGCGCCCTATGGCTACACCTTC. Translation gives CAISGHGQAPYGYTF.

V usage is TRBV5-5 and J usage is TRBJ2-5; 7 bases are shared with TRBD1. There are 13 residues in the CDR3. CDR1 is SGHKS, CDR2 YYEKEE, per germline (reference sequence). Losses at the gene ends were 3 bases for V and 5 bases for J; bases not matched to a gene: 4. The CDR3 DNA sequence: TGTGCCAGCAGCTATACAGGGGTTGAGACCCAGTACTTC. Its protein product is CASSYTGVETQYF.

In its sample, this clonotype was seen a few times. The chain is built from TRBV6-1 and TRBJ2-3; possibly TRBD1 for D (6 bases). The V and J ends lost 6 bases and 5 bases respectively, with 15 bases between them. There are 14 residues in the CDR3. Germline CDR1 reads MNHNS; CDR2 reads SASEGT. The CDR3 DNA reads TGTGCCAGCAGGACAGGTAGAGCAAAAGATACGCAGTATTTT. This gives the protein CASRTGRAKDTQYF.

This clonotype was counted ten times or more. V and J are TRBV5-1 and TRBJ2-5, with 8 bases identical to TRBD2. The CDR3 covers 13 residues. Germline V lookup: CDR1 SGHRS, CDR2 YFSETQ. The trim removed 5 bases at V and 3 bases at J, leaving 3 bases unmatched. The CDR3 sequence is CASSVSGKETQYF. Written as DNA, the CDR3 is TGCGCCAGCAGTGTTAGCGGGAAAGAGACCCAGTACTTC.

The chain joins TRBV3-1 to TRBJ2-7, with D possibly TRBD2 on 6 matching bases. This CDR3 has 14 amino acids. V lost 2 bases and J 7 bases, leaving 15 bases between the germline ends. Germline V gene data show CDR1 as LGHDT and CDR2 as YNNKEL (reference sequence). Here the CDR3 DNA reads TGTGCCAGCAGCCAATGGGGACCCGCGGGAGAGCAGTACTTC. This codes for CASSQWGPAGEQYF.

This clonotype has just a few counts. The chain joins TRBV5-1 to TRBJ1-2; perhaps TRBD1 as D (5 bases). V lost 4 bases and J 4 bases, leaving 20 bases between the germline ends. The CDR3 runs 16 residues. CDR1 and CDR2 from the germline V gene are SGHRS and YFSETQ. The CDR3 is CASSLSRQGDSYGYTF. CDR3 DNA: TGCGCCAGCAGCCTATCCAGGCAGGGCGACTCCTATGGCTACACCTTC.

This clonotype has more than one count but fewer than ten. The rearrangement joins TRBV5-1 to TRBJ2-1, with TRBD2 matching 7 bases. The germline V gene has CDR1 SGHRS and CDR2 YFSETQ. This CDR3 is 16 amino acids long. With 4 bases clipped from V and 7 bases from J, the junction kept 14 bases outside the gene matches. CDR3 nucleotide sequence: TGCGCCAGCAGCAAAAGGATAGGGACTACCTGGAATGAGCAGTTCTTC. Translating gives CASSKRIGTTWNEQFF.

This clonotype was recorded only once. V usage is TRBV28 and J usage is TRBJ2-7; 8 bases align to TRBD1. The CDR3 is 15 amino acids. Germline lookup yields CDR1 MDHEN and CDR2 SYDVKM. The J segment lost 4 bases and the V segment lost 3 bases, leaving 8 bases of the junction unmatched. This CDR3 is CASSFGQGASYEQYV. The CDR3 nucleotides read TGTGCCAGCAGTTTCGGGCAGGGGGCAAGTTACGAGCAGTACGTC.

The V call is TRBV7-9, the J call TRBJ1-1, with D maybe TRBD1 (5 bases). The CDR3 runs 15 residues. CDR1 is SEHNR and CDR2 is FQNEAQ in the germline V gene (reference sequence). V lost 5 bases to trimming and J lost 0 bases, with 13 bases between them. Here the CDR3 reads CASSGRGNLNTEAFF. CDR3 coding DNA: TGTGCCAGCAGCGGGAGGGGCAATCTGAACACTGAAGCTTTCTTT.

The CDR3 sequence: CSARDGSSGGTDTQYF. CDR3 DNA: TGCAGTGCTAGAGATGGGTCTAGCGGGGGCACAGATACGCAGTATTTT. J is TRBJ2-3 and V is TRBV20-1, with 9 nucleotides matching TRBD2. The CDR3 loop spans 16 amino acids. Germline CDR1 reads DFQATT; CDR2 reads SNEGSKA (reference sequence). J was trimmed by 1 base and V by 0 bases; bases with no gene match: 5.

This clonotype was observed a handful of times. The chain is built from TRBV25-1 and TRBJ1-3; 9 nucleotides line up with TRBD1. J gave up 0 bases and V 6 bases, and 18 bases lay outside the gene matches. The CDR3 is 20 residues long. Germline V gene data show CDR1 as MGHDK and CDR2 as SYGVNS. The CDR3 protein is CASSNYGRGTGKFSGNTIYF. DNA for the CDR3: TGTGCCAGCAGCAACTACGGGAGGGGGACAGGGAAGTTCTCTGGAAACACCATATATTTT. Drawing the rest from reference TRBV25-1 and TRBJ1-3, the complete variable domain is EADIYQTPRYLVIGTGKKITLECSQTMGHDKMYWYQQDPGMELHLIHYSYGVNSTEKGDLSSESTVSRIRTEHFPLTLESARPSHTSQYLCASSNYGRGTGKFSGNTIYFGEGSWLTVV.

This clonotype occurred a few times. This chain joins TRBV29-1 and TRBJ2-1; D uncertain. Germline-derived CDR1 and CDR2 are SQVTM and ANQGSEA. V was shortened by 1 base and J by 2 bases, with 3 bases between the two germline ends. This CDR3 has 12 amino acids. The CDR3 DNA is TGCAGCGTTGAAGCCGCCTACAATGAGCAGTTCTTC. Its translation is CSVEAAYNEQFF.